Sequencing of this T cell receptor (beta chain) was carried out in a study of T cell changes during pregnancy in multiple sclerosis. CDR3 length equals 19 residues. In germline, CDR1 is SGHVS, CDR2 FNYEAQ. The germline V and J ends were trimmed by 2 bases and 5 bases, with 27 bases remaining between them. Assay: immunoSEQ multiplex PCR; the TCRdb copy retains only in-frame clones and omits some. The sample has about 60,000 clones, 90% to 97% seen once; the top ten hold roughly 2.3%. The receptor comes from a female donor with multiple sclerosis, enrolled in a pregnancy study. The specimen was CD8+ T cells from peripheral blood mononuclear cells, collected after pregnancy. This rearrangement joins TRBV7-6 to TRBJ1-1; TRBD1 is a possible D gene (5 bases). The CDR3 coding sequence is TGTGCCAGCAGCTTAACCCAGGCCGGACCCGGACACCGTGAGACTGAAGCTTTCTTT. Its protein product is CASSLTQAGPGHRETEAFF. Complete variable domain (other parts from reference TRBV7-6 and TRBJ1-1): GAGVSQSPRYKVTKRGQDVALRCDPISGHVSLYWYRQALGQGPEFLTYFNYEAQQDKSGLPNDRFSAERPEGSISTLTIQRTEQRDSAMYRCASSLTQAGPGHRETEAFFGQGTRLTVV.